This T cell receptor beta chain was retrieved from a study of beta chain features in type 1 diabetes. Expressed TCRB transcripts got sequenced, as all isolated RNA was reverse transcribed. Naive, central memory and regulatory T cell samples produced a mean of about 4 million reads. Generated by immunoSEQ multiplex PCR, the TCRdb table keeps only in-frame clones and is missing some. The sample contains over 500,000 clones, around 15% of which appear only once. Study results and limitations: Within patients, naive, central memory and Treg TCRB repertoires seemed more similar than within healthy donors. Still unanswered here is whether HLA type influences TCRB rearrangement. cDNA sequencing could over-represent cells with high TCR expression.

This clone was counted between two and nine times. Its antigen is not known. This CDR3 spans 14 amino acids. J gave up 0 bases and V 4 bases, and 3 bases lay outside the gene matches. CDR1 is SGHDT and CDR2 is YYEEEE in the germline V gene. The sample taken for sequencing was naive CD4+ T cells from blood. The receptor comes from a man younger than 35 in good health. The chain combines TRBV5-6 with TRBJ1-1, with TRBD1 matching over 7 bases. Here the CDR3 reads CASSRGQLNTEAFF. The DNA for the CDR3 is TGTGCCAGCAGCCGGGGACAGCTGAACACTGAAGCTTTCTTT.